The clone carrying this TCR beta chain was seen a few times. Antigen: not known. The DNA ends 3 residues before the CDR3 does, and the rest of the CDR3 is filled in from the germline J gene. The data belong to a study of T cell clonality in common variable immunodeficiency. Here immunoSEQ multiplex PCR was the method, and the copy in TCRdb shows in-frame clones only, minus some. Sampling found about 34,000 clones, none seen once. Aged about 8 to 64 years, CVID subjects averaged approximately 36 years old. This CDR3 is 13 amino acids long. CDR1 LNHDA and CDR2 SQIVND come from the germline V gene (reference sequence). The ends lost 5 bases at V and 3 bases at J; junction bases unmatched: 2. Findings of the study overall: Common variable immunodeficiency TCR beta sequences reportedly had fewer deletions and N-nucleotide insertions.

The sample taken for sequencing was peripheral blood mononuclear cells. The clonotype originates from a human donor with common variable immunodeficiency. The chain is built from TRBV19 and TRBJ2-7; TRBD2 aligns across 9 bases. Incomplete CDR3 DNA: TGTGCCAGTAGTGGACTAGCGAGCTACGAG. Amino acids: CASSGLASYE. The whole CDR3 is CASSGLASYEQYF.